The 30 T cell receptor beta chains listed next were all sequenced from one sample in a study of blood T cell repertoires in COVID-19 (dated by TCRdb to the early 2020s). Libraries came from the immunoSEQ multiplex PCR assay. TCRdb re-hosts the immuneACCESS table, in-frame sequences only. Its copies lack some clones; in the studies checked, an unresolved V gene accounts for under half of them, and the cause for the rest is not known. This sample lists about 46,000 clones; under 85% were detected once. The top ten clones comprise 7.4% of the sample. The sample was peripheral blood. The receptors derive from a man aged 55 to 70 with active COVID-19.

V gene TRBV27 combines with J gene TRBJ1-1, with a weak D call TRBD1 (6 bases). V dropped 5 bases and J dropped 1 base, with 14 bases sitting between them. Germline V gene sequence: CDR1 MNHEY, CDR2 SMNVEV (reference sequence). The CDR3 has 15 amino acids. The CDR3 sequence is CASSLLRDTNTEAFF. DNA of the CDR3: TGTGCCAGCAGTCTGCTCCGGGACACGAACACTGAAGCTTTCTTT.

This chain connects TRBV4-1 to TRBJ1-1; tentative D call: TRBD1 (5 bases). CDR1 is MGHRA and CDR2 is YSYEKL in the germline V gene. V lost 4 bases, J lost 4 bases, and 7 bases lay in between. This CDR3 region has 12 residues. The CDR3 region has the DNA TGCGCCAGCAGCCCTCAGGGCACTGAAGCTTTCTTT. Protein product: CASSPQGTEAFF.

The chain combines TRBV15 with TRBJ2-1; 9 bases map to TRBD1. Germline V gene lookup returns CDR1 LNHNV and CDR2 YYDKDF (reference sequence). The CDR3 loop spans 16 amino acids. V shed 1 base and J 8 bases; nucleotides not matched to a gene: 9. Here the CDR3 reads CATSRVITGGFDEQFF. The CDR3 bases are TGTGCCACCAGCAGAGTCATTACAGGGGGCTTCGATGAGCAGTTCTTC. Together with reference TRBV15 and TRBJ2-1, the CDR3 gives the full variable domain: DAMVIQNPRYQVTQFGKPVTLSCSQTLNHNVMYWYQQKSSQAPKLLFHYYDKDFNNEADTPDNFQSRRPNTSFCFLDIRSPGLGDTAMYLCATSRVITGGFDEQFFGPGTRLTVL.

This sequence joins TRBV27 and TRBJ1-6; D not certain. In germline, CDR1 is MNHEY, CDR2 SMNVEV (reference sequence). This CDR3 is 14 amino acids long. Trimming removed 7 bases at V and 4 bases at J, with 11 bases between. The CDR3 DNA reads TGTGCCAGCACCTCGGGGTTTTATAATTCACCCCTCCACTTT. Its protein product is CASTSGFYNSPLHF.

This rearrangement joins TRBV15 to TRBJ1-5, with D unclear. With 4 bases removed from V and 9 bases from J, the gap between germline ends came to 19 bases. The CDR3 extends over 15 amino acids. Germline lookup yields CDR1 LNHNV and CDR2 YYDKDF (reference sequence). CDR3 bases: TGTGCCACCAGCAAAAAGGAGGGCCCCGTTCGGCCCCAGCATTTT. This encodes CATSKKEGPVRPQHF.

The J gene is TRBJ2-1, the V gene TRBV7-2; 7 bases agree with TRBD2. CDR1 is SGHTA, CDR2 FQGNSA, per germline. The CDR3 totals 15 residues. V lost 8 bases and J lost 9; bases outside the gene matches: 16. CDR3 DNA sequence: TGTGCCAGCGGGACTCAGCGGGATAGGTCCGGTGAGCAGTTCTTC. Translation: CASGTQRDRSGEQFF.

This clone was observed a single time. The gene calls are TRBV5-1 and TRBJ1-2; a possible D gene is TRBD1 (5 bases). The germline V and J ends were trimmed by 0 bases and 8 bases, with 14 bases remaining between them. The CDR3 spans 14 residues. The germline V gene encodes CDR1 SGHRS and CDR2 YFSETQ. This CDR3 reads CASSLGQGAGGYTF. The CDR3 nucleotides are TGCGCCAGCAGCTTGGGTCAGGGCGCCGGGGGCTACACCTTC.

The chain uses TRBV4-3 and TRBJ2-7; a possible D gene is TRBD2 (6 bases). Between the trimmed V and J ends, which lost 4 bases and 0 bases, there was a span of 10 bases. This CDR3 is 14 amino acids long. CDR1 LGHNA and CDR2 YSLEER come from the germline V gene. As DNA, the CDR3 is TGCGCCAGCAGCCCTTCCGGGAGCTCCTACGAGCAGTACTTC. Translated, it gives CASSPSGSSYEQYF.

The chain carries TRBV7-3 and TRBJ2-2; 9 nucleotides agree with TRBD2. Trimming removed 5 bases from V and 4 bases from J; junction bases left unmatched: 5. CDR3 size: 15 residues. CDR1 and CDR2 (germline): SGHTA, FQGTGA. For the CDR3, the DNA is TGTGCCAGCAGCCCGAGACTAGCGGCCACCGGGGAGCTGTTTTTT. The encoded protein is CASSPRLAATGELFF.

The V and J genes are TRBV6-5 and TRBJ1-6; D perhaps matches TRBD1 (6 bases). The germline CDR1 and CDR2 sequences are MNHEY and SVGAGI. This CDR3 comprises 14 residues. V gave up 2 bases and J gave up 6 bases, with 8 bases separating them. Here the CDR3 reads CASSYRTVNSPLHF. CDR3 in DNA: TGTGCCAGCAGTTACCGGACAGTTAATTCACCCCTCCACTTT.

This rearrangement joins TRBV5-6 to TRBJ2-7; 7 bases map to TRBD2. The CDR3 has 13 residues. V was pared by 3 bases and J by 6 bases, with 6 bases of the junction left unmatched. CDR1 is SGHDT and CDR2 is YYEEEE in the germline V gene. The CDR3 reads CASSWGGGGEQYF. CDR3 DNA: TGTGCCAGCAGCTGGGGGGGTGGTGGCGAGCAGTACTTC.

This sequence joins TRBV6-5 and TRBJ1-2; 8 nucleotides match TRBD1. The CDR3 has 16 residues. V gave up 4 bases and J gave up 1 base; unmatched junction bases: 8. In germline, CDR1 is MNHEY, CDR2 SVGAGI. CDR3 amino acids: CASSSTGVRLNYGYTF. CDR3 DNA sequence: TGTGCCAGCAGTTCGACAGGGGTTAGACTTAACTATGGCTACACCTTC.

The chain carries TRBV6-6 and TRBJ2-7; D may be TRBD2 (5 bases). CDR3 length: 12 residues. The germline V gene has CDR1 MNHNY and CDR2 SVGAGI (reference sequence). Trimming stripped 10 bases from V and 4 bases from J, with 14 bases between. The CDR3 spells CATRDNAYEQYF. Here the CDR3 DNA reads TGTGCCACACGGGATAACGCGTACGAGCAGTACTTC.

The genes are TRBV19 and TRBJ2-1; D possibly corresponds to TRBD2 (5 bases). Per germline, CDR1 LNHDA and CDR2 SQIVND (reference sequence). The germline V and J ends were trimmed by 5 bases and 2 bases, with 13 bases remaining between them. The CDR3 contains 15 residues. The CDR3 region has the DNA TGTGCCAGTAGTGTGTCTAGCAGACCCTACAATGAGCAGTTCTTC. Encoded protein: CASSVSSRPYNEQFF.

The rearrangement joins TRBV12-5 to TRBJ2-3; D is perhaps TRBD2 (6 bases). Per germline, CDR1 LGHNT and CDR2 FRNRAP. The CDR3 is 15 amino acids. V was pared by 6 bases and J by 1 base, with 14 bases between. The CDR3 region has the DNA TGTGCTAGTGGACTTCAGCGGGTGCGCACAGATACGCAGTATTTT. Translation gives CASGLQRVRTDTQYF.

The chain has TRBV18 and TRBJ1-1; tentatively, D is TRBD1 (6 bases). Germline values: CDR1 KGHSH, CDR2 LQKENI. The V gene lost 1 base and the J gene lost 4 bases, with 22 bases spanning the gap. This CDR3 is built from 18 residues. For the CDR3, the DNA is TGTGCCAGCTCACCACAGCCGGCGGGAGGGGGGACGGGCACTGAAGCTTTCTTT. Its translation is CASSPQPAGGGTGTEAFF. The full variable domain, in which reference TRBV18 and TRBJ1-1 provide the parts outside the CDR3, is NAGVMQNPRHLVRRRGQEARLRCSPMKGHSHVYWYRQLPEEGLKFMVYLQKENIIDESGMPKERFSAEFPKEGPSILRIQQVVRGDSAAYFCASSPQPAGGGTGTEAFFGQGTRLTVV.

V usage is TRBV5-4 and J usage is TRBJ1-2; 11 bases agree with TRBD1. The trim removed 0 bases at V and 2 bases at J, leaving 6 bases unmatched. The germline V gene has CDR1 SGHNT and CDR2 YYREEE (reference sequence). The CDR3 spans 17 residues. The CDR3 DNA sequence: TGTGCCAGCAGCTTGGTCGGACAGGGGGCGAGGAACTATGGCTACACCTTC. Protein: CASSLVGQGARNYGYTF.

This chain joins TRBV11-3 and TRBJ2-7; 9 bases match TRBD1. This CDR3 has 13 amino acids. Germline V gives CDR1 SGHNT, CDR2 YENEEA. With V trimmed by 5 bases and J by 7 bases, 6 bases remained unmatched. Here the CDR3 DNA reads TGTGCCAGCAGCGCCCGACAGGGGGATGAGCAGTACTTC. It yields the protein CASSARQGDEQYF.

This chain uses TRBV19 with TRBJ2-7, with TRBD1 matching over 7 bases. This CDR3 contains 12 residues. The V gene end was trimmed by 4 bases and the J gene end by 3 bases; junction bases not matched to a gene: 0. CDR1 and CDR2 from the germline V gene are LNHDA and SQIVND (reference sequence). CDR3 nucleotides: TGTGCCAGTAGTACAGGGGGCTACGAGCAGTACTTC. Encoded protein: CASSTGGYEQYF.

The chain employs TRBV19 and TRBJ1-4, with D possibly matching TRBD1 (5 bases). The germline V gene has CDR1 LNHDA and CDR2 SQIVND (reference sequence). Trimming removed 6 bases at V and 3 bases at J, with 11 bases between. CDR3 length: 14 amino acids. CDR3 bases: TGTGCCAGTAGGCCAGGGTTATCTAATGAAAAACTGTTTTTT. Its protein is CASRPGLSNEKLFF.

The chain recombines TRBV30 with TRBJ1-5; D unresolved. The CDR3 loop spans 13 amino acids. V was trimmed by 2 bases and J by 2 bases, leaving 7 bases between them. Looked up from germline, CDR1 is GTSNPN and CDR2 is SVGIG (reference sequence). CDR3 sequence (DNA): TGTGCCTGGAGTTCCCGGGGCAATCAGCCCCAGCATTTT. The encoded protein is CAWSSRGNQPQHF.

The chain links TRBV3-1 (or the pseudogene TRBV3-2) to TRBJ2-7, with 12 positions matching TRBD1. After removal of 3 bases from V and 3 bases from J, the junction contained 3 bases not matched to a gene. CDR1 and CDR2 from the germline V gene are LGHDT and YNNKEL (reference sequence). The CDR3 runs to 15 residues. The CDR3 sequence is CASSQGQGAFYEQYF. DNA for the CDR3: TGTGCCAGCAGCCAGGGACAGGGGGCTTTCTACGAGCAGTACTTC.

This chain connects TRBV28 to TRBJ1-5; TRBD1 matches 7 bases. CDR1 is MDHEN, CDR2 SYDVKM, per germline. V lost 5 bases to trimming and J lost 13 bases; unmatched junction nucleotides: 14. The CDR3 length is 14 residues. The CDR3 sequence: CASSQEGDRDSQHF. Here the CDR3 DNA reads TGTGCCAGCAGTCAAGAGGGGGACCGGGACAGTCAGCATTTT.

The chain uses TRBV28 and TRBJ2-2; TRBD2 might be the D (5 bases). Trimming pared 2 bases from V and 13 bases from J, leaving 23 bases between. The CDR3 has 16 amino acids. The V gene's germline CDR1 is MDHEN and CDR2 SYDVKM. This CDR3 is CASSLTRDGLPGGLFF. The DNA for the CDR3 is TGTGCCAGCAGTTTAACCAGAGACGGACTGCCCGGTGGGCTGTTTTTT.

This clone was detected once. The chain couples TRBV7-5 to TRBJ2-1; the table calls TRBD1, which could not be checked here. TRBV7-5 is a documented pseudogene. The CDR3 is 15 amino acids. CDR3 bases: TGTGTCAGAAGCTTAGTGACAGGGGTGGACAATGAGCAGTTCTTC. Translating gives CVRSLVTGVDNEQFF.

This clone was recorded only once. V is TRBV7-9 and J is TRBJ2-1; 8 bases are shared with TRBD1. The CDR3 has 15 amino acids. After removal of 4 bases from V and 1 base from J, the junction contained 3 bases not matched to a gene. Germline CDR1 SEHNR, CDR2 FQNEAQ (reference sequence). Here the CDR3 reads CASSSRDRSYNEQFF. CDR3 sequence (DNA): TGTGCCAGCAGCTCTCGGGACAGGTCCTACAATGAGCAGTTCTTC. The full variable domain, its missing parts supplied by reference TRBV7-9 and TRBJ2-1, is DTGVSQNPRHKITKRGQNVTFRCDPISEHNRLYWYRQTLGQGPEFLTYFQNEAQLEKSRLLSDRFSAERPKGSFSTLEIQRTEQGDSAMYLCASSSRDRSYNEQFFGPGTRLTVL.

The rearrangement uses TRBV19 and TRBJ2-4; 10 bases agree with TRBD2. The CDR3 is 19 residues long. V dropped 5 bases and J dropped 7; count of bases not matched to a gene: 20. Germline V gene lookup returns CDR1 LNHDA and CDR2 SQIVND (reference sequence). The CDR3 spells CASSPLTGLAGEGGNIQYF. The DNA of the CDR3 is TGTGCCAGTAGTCCTTTGACAGGGCTAGCGGGAGAGGGGGGTAACATTCAGTACTTC.

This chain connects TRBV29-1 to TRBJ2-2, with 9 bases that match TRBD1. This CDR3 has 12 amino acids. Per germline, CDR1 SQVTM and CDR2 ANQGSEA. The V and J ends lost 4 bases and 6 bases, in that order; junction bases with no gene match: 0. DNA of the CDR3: TGCAGCGTTGGGACAGGGGCCGGGGAGCTGTTTTTT. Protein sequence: CSVGTGAGELFF.

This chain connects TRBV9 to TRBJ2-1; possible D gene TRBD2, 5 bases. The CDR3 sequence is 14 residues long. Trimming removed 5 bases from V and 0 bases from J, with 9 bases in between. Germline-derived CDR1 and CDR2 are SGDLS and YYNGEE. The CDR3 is CASSASGSYNEQFF. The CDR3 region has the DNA TGTGCCAGCAGTGCCAGCGGCTCCTACAATGAGCAGTTCTTC.

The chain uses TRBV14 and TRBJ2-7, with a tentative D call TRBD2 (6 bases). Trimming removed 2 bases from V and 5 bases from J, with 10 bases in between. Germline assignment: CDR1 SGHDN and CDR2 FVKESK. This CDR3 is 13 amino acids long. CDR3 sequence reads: CASSQYGTDEQYF. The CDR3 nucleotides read TGTGCCAGCAGCCAATACGGGACTGACGAGCAGTACTTC.